The 29 T cell receptor beta chains below were found in one sample sequenced in a study of vaccination and CD4 T cells after COVID-19. Oncomine TCR Beta short-read sequencing was applied to DNA from cultured CD4+ T cells. From the PCR reads, TCRdb called clonotypes with MiXCR, one entry per CDR3 protein. The table lists approximately 17,000 distinct CDR3 sequences, less than 70% of them singletons. The antigens of these receptors remain unknown. Treatment described: approximately nine-day PBMC culture with coronavirus spike peptide pools or control peptides (ViraFEST assay). Sequenced input: CD4+ T cells from blood, cultured in vitro. These receptors were obtained from a human donor who had recovered from COVID-19.

This clonotype occurred a few times. The CDR3 spells CSARGTSGSNVGETQYF. Here the CDR3 DNA reads TGCAGTGCTAGAGGGACTAGCGGGAGTAACGTTGGGGAGACCCAGTACTTC. This chain connects TRBV20-1 to TRBJ2-5, with 13 bases identical to TRBD2. Germline V CDR1 and CDR2: DFQATT, SNEGSKA (reference sequence). The CDR3 has 17 amino acids. The junction had 10 bases not matched to a gene; V was cut back by 1 base and J by 5 bases.

This clonotype occurred a few times. The chain carries TRBV2 and TRBJ1-2, with TRBD1 as a possible D gene (5 bases). This CDR3 spans 13 amino acids. From germline, CDR1 is SNHLY and CDR2 FYNNEI. The V end lost 5 bases, the J end lost 3 bases, and 10 bases lay between the germline ends. The CDR3 sequence is CASSRTLHYGYTF. In DNA form, the CDR3 reads TGTGCCAGCAGTAGGACACTTCACTATGGCTACACCTTC.

This clonotype has only a few counts. The chain links TRBV10-1 to TRBJ1-5; D perhaps matches TRBD1 (5 bases). Germline CDR1 reads WNHNN; CDR2 reads SYGVQD (reference sequence). V was shortened by 8 bases and J by 6 bases, with 11 bases between the two germline ends. The CDR3 totals 12 residues. The CDR3 bases are TGCGCCAGCCCCATGGGGGGTCAGCCCCAGCATTTT. The encoded protein is CASPMGGQPQHF.

This clonotype appeared a few times. The CDR3 here is CASSRGWGLNTEAFF. CDR3 sequence (DNA): TGTGCCAGCAGTAGGGGTTGGGGACTGAACACTGAAGCTTTCTTT. The chain has TRBV12-3 or TRBV12-4 and TRBJ1-1; D may be TRBD1 (5 bases). This CDR3 region has 15 residues. V lost 5 bases and J 0 bases, leaving 13 bases between the germline ends.

DNA for the CDR3: TGTGCCAGCAGTTTTTGGACAGGGGTTGGCTACACCTTC. Protein sequence: CASSFWTGVGYTF. The genes are TRBV27 and TRBJ1-2, with 9 bases aligning to TRBD1. Trimming removed 3 bases from V and 7 bases from J; junction bases left unmatched: 3. CDR3 length: 13 residues. CDR1 MNHEY and CDR2 SMNVEV come from the germline V gene (reference sequence).

This rearrangement joins TRBV24-1 to TRBJ2-5, with TRBD2 matching 8 bases. The CDR3 extends over 15 amino acids. With V trimmed by 4 bases and J by 5 bases, 8 bases remained unmatched. Germline V lookup: CDR1 KGHDR, CDR2 SFDVKD. For the CDR3, the DNA is TGTGCCACCAGTGACCCCGGACTAGCTGGGGAGACCCAGTACTTC. Protein: CATSDPGLAGETQYF.

The genes are TRBV9 and TRBJ2-1; no reliable D call. Germline values: CDR1 SGDLS, CDR2 YYNGEE. The ends were cut back, 0 bases at V and 9 bases at J, with 10 bases in the middle. The CDR3 contains 13 residues. CDR3 nucleotide sequence: TGTGCCAGCAGCGTAGCTACGCGGCCTGAGCAGTTCTTC. Its protein is CASSVATRPEQFF. Filled out from reference TRBV9 and TRBJ2-1, the complete variable domain reads DSGVTQTPKHLITATGQRVTLRCSPRSGDLSVYWYQQSLDQGLQFLIQYYNGEERAKGNILERFSAQQFPDLHSELNLSSLELGDSALYFCASSVATRPEQFFGPGTRLTVL.

The V gene is TRBV5-5, the J gene TRBJ2-4; D is perhaps TRBD2 (5 bases). From germline, CDR1 is SGHKS and CDR2 YYEKEE (reference sequence). There are 15 residues in the CDR3. Deletions cut 0 bases from V and 8 bases from J, with 15 bases between. In nucleotides, the CDR3 is TGTGCCAGCAGCTTGGGACGGGGTTTATCACACATTCAGTACTTC. Translation: CASSLGRGLSHIQYF.

Only a few counts were recorded for this clonotype. This chain connects TRBV27 to TRBJ2-2, with 13 positions matching TRBD2. This CDR3 region has 15 residues. From germline, CDR1 is MNHEY and CDR2 SMNVEV (reference sequence). V lost 6 bases, J lost 6 bases, and 4 bases stayed unmatched. The CDR3 region is CASRTGLAGSGELFF. Here the CDR3 DNA reads TGTGCCAGCAGAACGGGACTAGCGGGATCCGGGGAGCTGTTTTTT.

The chain couples TRBV28 to TRBJ2-4; 9 bases agree with TRBD2. This CDR3 spans 16 amino acids. V lost 6 bases, J lost 7 bases, and 13 bases stayed unmatched. In germline, CDR1 is MDHEN, CDR2 SYDVKM. The CDR3 reads CASSPIGGREANIQYF. CDR3 nucleotide sequence: TGTGCCAGCAGCCCGATCGGCGGGAGGGAGGCCAACATTCAGTACTTC. Supplemented by reference TRBV28 and TRBJ2-4, the full variable domain reads DVKVTQSSRYLVKRTGEKVFLECVQDMDHENMFWYRQDPGLGLRLIYFSYDVKMKEKGDIPEGYSVSREKKERFSLILESASTNQTSMYLCASSPIGGREANIQYFGAGTRLSVL.

The CDR3 loop reads CSAVGAPSYNEQFF. The DNA of the CDR3 is TGCAGTGCCGTGGGAGCCCCTTCCTACAATGAGCAGTTCTTC. This chain links TRBV20-1 with TRBJ2-1, with a weak D call TRBD2 (5 bases). Germline CDR1 DFQATT, CDR2 SNEGSKA (reference sequence). V was trimmed by 6 bases and J by 1 base, leaving 13 bases between them. The CDR3 is 14 residues long.

This clonotype was recorded only once. V and J are TRBV12-5 and TRBJ1-5, with TRBD1 identical over 7 bases. The J segment lost 5 bases and the V segment lost 4 bases, leaving 11 bases of the junction unmatched. The V gene's germline CDR1 is LGHNT and CDR2 FRNRAP. This CDR3 spans 16 amino acids. The CDR3 bases are TGTGCTAGTGGTTCACCTCTCAGGACAGGAGATCAGCCCCAGCATTTT. Encoded protein: CASGSPLRTGDQPQHF.

This clonotype was detected only a few times. The gene calls are TRBV19 and TRBJ1-5, with D possibly TRBD1 on 6 matching bases. The germline V gene encodes CDR1 LNHDA and CDR2 SQIVND (reference sequence). The CDR3 extends over 14 amino acids. V shed 7 bases and J shed 2 bases, with 12 bases lying between them. The CDR3 sequence is CASNGYRGNQPQHF. DNA of the CDR3: TGTGCCAGTAACGGGTACAGGGGCAATCAGCCCCAGCATTTT.

The chain recombines TRBV21-1 with TRBJ2-1; the table's TRBD2 call for D was not verified on the DNA. TRBV21-1 is annotated as a pseudogene. This CDR3 spans 13 amino acids. The CDR3, as DNA: TGTGCCAGCCGCCGCTGTAACGCGGATGAGCAGTTCTTC. It specifies CASRRCNADEQFF.

The chain is built from TRBV20-1 and TRBJ1-1, with TRBD1 matching over 7 bases. CDR3 length equals 14 residues. Germline lookup yields CDR1 DFQATT and CDR2 SNEGSKA (reference sequence). J lost 1 base, V lost 5 bases, and 7 bases had no gene match. The CDR3 region has the DNA TGCAGTGCTGCTGGAGGACAGGAGAACACTGAAGCTTTCTTT. Translating gives CSAAGGQENTEAFF.

The rearrangement links TRBV11-3 to TRBJ1-2; 11 positions match TRBD1. The CDR3 runs 14 residues. After removal of 1 base from V and 14 bases from J, the junction contained 9 bases not matched to a gene. In germline, CDR1 is SGHNT, CDR2 YENEEA. Here the CDR3 reads CASSLAADRGRGTF. The CDR3 DNA sequence: TGTGCCAGCAGCTTAGCCGCGGACAGGGGGCGAGGTACCTTC.

The chain has TRBV24-1 and TRBJ2-7; 8 nucleotides match TRBD1. J lost 9 bases, V lost 9 bases, and 15 bases had no gene match. Germline CDR1 and CDR2: KGHDR and SFDVKD. This CDR3 spans 14 amino acids. CDR3 DNA sequence: TGTGCCACCGGGACAGGTATCCCTGGATCGTTGCAGTACTTC. The encoded protein is CATGTGIPGSLQYF.

V gene TRBV27 combines with J gene TRBJ1-5; TRBD1 matches 7 bases. This CDR3 comprises 14 residues. CDR1 is MNHEY, CDR2 SMNVEV, per germline (reference sequence). V dropped 5 bases and J dropped 0; count of bases not matched to a gene: 1. The chain's CDR3 is CASSRQGSNQPQHF. The CDR3 DNA is TGTGCCAGCAGTCGACAGGGTAGCAATCAGCCCCAGCATTTT.

This clonotype turned up a few times. V and J are TRBV5-8 and TRBJ2-3; 8 bases are a match to TRBD2. CDR1 SGHTS and CDR2 YDEGEE come from the germline V gene. The J segment lost 9 bases and the V segment lost 4 bases, leaving 7 bases of the junction unmatched. The CDR3 length is 13 residues. CDR3 in amino acids: CASSRLGLVTQYF. CDR3 nucleotide sequence: TGTGCCAGCAGCCGCCTGGGACTAGTCACGCAGTATTTT.

The CDR3 spells CASSYSGAGDGTQYF. For the CDR3, the DNA is TGTGCCAGCAGTTACTCGGGAGCGGGAGATGGTACGCAGTATTTT. This chain links TRBV6-5 with TRBJ2-3; 8 positions match TRBD2. Germline loops: CDR1 MNHEY, CDR2 SVGAGI. There are 15 residues in the CDR3. The trim removed 0 bases at V and 8 bases at J, leaving 7 bases unmatched.

This chain links TRBV19 with TRBJ1-5; D call uncertain. Germline V lookup: CDR1 LNHDA, CDR2 SQIVND (reference sequence). This CDR3 contains 13 residues. V lost 3 bases and J lost 3, with 6 bases in between. The CDR3 DNA follows: TGTGCCAGTAGTATGGCTTACAATCAGCCCCAGCATTTT. Protein: CASSMAYNQPQHF.

This chain joins TRBV11-2 and TRBJ2-1; D possibly corresponds to TRBD2 (6 bases). V dropped 1 base and J dropped 9 bases, with 16 bases sitting between them. The CDR3 loop spans 15 amino acids. Germline V gene data show CDR1 as SGHAT and CDR2 as FQNNGV. Here the CDR3 reads CASSLVTLARGEQFF. The CDR3 coding sequence is TGTGCCAGCAGCTTAGTTACACTAGCTCGAGGTGAGCAGTTCTTC.

The rearrangement links TRBV30 to TRBJ2-3; D not certain. The CDR3 consists of 10 residues. Germline V gives CDR1 GTSNPN, CDR2 SVGIG (reference sequence). Trimming pared 1 base from V and 11 bases from J, leaving 7 bases between. The CDR3 nucleotides read TGTGCCTGGAGTGACTCCGGGCAGTATTTT. Its protein product is CAWSDSGQYF. Full variable domain (missing parts from reference TRBV30 and TRBJ2-3): SQTIHQWPATLVQPVGSPLSLECTVEGTSNPNLYWYRQAAGRGLQLLFYSVGIGQISSEVPQNLSASRPQDRQFILSSKKLLLSDSGFYLCAWSDSGQYFGPGTRLTVL.

This chain uses TRBV20-1 with TRBJ2-3; 9 nucleotides agree with TRBD1. V dropped 3 bases and J dropped 3; count of bases not matched to a gene: 19. The CDR3 runs to 19 residues. Looked up from germline, CDR1 is DFQATT and CDR2 is SNEGSKA (reference sequence). DNA of the CDR3: TGCAGTGCTAGCCCCGGGACAGGGTGGCCGGGAGCGGAAACAGATACGCAGTATTTT. Its protein is CSASPGTGWPGAETDTQYF.

In its sample, this clonotype was seen a few times. The V gene is TRBV28, the J gene TRBJ1-5, with D maybe TRBD1 (5 bases). Germline CDR1 is MDHEN and CDR2 is SYDVKM. Trimming took 3 bases from V and 5 from J, leaving 20 bases between them. The CDR3 consists of 17 residues. The CDR3 nucleotides read TGTGCCAGCAGTTTTGGCGGGGGTAGGGGAGAGTATCAGCCCCAGCATTTT. This encodes CASSFGGGRGEYQPQHF.

This clonotype showed up just a few times. This chain joins TRBV10-1 and TRBJ1-5; 7 nucleotides match TRBD1. Germline V lookup: CDR1 WNHNN, CDR2 SYGVQD (reference sequence). V lost 7 bases, J lost 2 bases, and 5 bases stayed unmatched. The CDR3 has 14 amino acids. CDR3 loop: CASNPGQGNQPQHF. CDR3 DNA sequence: TGCGCCAGCAACCCAGGACAGGGCAATCAGCCCCAGCATTTT.

The genes are TRBV6-1 and TRBJ1-2; D not resolved. The CDR3 has 14 residues. V gave up 6 bases and J gave up 7 bases, with 18 bases separating them. Germline V lookup: CDR1 MNHNS, CDR2 SASEGT. CDR3 residues: CASRAPVGNGGYTF. Here the CDR3 DNA reads TGTGCCAGCAGAGCCCCGGTGGGGAACGGTGGCTACACCTTC.

The J gene is TRBJ2-7, the V gene TRBV7-9; D uncertain. The V end was cut by 6 bases, the J end by 6 bases, with 15 bases between. CDR3 length equals 13 residues. Germline V lookup: CDR1 SEHNR, CDR2 FQNEAQ (reference sequence). The CDR3 reads CASSVVVGTEQYF. CDR3 bases: TGTGCCAGCAGTGTGGTCGTGGGCACCGAGCAGTACTTC.

The genes are TRBV19 and TRBJ2-5, with a tentative D call TRBD2 (7 bases). V was cut by 5 bases and J by 4 bases, with 20 bases left in between. The germline V gene encodes CDR1 LNHDA and CDR2 SQIVND (reference sequence). This CDR3 has 16 amino acids. The CDR3 nucleotides are TGTGCCAGTAGTCCCCGAGGAAGGGGGGGGCGAGAGACCCAGTACTTC. As protein: CASSPRGRGGRETQYF.